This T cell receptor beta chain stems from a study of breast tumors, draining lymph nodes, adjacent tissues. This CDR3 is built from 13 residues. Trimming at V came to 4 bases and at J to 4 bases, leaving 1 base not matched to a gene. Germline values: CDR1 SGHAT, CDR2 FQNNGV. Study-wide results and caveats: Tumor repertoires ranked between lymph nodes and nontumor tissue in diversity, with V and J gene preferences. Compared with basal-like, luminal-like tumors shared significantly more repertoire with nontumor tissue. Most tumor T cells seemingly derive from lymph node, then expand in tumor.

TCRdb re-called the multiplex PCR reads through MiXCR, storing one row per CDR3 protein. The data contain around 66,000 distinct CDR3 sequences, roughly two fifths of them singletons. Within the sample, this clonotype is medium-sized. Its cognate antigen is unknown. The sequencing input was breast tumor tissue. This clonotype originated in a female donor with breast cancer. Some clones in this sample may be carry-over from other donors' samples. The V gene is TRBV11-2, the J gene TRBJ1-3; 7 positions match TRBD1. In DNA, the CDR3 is TGTGCCAGCAGCTCGGACAGGGGAAACACCATATATTTT. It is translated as CASSSDRGNTIYF.